This T cell receptor beta chain originates from a study of tumor and adjacent non-tumor tissue in lung cancer. Study background: Patients comprised about eleven adenocarcinoma, a couple of squamous cell carcinoma and 1 small cell lung cancer.

The CDR3 covers 12 residues. J lost 7 bases, V lost 8 bases, and 5 bases had no gene match. Germline V gene data show CDR1 as MNHEY and CDR2 as SVGAGI. This sample's RNA came from whole unsorted tissue. Three rounds of nested PCR, following a modified ARM-PCR protocol, produced the TCRbeta library. TCRdb itself ran the multiplex PCR reads through MiXCR, one entry per CDR3 protein. The repertoire holds about 93,000 distinct CDR3 sequences, about 72% seen once, with about 17% in the top ten. This clonotype originated in a man aged 60 to 75 with non-small cell lung cancer. The sequenced material came from lung tumor tissue. This chain connects TRBV6-5 to TRBJ2-7, with TRBD1 matching over 10 bases. CDR3 coding DNA: TGTGCCAGCGGGACAGGGGTTCGGGAGCAGTACTTC. Residues: CASGTGVREQYF.